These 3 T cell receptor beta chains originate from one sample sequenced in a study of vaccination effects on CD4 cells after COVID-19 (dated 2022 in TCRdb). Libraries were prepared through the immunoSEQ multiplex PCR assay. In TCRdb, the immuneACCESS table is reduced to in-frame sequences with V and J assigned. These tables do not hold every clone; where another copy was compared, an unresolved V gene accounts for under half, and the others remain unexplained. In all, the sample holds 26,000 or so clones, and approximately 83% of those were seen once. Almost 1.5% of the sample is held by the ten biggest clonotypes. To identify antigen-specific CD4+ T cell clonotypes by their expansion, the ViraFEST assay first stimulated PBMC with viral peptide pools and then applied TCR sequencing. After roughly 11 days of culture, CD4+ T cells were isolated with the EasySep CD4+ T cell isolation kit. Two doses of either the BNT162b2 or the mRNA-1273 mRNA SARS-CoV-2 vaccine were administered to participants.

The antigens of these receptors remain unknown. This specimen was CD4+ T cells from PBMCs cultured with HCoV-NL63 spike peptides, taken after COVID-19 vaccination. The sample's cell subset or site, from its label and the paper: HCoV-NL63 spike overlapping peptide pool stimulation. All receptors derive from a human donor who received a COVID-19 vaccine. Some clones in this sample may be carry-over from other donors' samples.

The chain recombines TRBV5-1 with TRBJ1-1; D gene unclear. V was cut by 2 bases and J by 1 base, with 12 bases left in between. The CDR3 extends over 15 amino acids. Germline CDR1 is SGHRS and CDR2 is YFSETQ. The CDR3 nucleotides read TGCGCCAGCAGCTTAATCGACACCGAGAACACTGAAGCTTTCTTT. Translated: CASSLIDTENTEAFF.

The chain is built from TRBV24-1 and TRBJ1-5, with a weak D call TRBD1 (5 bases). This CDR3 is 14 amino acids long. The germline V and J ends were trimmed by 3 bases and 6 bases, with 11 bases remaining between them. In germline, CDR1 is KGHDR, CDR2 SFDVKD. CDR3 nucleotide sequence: TGTGCCACCAGTGATCCCGGGGACCCTCAGCCCCAGCATTTT. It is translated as CATSDPGDPQPQHF.

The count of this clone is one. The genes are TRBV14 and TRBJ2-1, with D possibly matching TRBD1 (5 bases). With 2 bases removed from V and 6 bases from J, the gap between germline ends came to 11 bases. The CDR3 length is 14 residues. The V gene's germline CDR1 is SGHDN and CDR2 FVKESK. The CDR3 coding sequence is TGTGCCAGCAGCCAAAATTGGGGCGGCAATGAGCAGTTCTTC. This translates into CASSQNWGGNEQFF. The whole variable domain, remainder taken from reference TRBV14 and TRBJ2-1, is EAGVTQFPSHSVIEKGQTVTLRCDPISGHDNLYWYRRVMGKEIKFLLHFVKESKQDESGMPNNRFLAERTGGTYSTLKVQPAELEDSGVYFCASSQNWGGNEQFFGPGTRLTVL.